The entry below describes one T cell receptor beta chain. A much larger clone differs by one base, so this may be a read error. This sample is part of a study of T cells in Graves' hyperthyroidism and ophthalmopathy. Clinical symptoms, serum thyroxine and TRAb, thyroid ultrasound and orbital computed tomography were used for the diagnoses. RNA transcripts yielded amplified TCR beta CDR3 regions. During a first-round RT-PCR of the TCR CDR3, the HTBI primer set was used. Via MiXCR, TCRdb re-called the multiplex PCR reads, giving one row per CDR3 protein. The data show about 700,000 distinct CDR3 sequences, approximately 42% seen once. The CDR3 runs 15 residues. Germline V gene lookup returns CDR1 SGDLS and CDR2 YYNGEE.

Sequencing was done on a sample of peripheral blood or thyroid tissue (not recorded which). The receptor comes from an adult man with Graves' disease, either hyperthyroidism or ophthalmopathy (not recorded which). The chain employs TRBV9 and TRBJ2-7, with no clear D. CDR3 coding DNA: TGTGCCGGCAGCGTAGGTGACGGGCACTCCTACGAGCAGTACTTC. Protein product: CAGSVGDGHSYEQYF.